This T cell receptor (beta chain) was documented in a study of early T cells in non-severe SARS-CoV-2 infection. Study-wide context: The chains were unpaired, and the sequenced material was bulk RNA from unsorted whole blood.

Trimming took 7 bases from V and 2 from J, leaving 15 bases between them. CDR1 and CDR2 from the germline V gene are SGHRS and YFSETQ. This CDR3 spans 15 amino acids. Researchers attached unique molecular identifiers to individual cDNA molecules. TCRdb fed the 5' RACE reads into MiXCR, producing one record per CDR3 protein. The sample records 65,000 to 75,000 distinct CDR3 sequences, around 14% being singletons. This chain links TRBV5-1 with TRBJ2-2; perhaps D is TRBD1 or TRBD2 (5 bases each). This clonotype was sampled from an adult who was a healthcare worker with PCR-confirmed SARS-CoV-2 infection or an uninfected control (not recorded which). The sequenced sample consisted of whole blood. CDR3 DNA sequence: TGCGCCAGCGGCTCCGGGGCGCATAACACCGGGGAGCTGTTTTTT. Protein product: CASGSGAHNTGELFF.